What follows are 32 T cell receptor beta chains derived from one specimen sequenced in a study of beta chain features in type 1 diabetes. Study findings and constraints: Researchers report that Type 1 diabetes patients had moderately but significantly shorter TCRB CDR3s across all four CD4+ subsets.

No antigen is known for these receptors. The whole isolated RNA underwent reverse transcription, so sequencing captured expressed TCRB transcripts. Sequenced by immunoSEQ multiplex PCR; TCRdb stores in-frame clones only, minus some. This table holds 600,000 or so clones, 9.5% to 15% found once. The sequenced material came from naive CD4+ T cells from blood. These receptors were collected from a man aged 30 to 45 with type 1 diabetes.

V is TRBV5-6 and J is TRBJ2-2, with D perhaps TRBD2 (6 bases). Per the germline V gene, CDR1 is SGHDT and CDR2 is YYEEEE. The V and J ends lost 1 base and 6 bases respectively, with 13 bases between them. CDR3 length: 15 residues. The DNA for the CDR3 is TGTGCCAGCAGCTTGTGGCAACCGGGGGCCGGGGAGCTGTTTTTT. Translating it yields CASSLWQPGAGELFF.

In this sample, this clone turned up a few times. The J gene is TRBJ1-2, the V gene TRBV28; no definite D call. This CDR3 has 12 residues. Trimming took off 6 bases at V and 2 bases at J, with 7 bases between the two ends. Germline CDR1 is MDHEN and CDR2 is SYDVKM. The CDR3 nucleotides read TGTGCCAGCAGGTCGGGGAACTATGGCTACACCTTC. This codes for CASRSGNYGYTF.

Only a few counts were recorded for this clone. The rearrangement joins TRBV7-9 to TRBJ2-1, with 8 bases lining up with TRBD2. Germline V gene lookup returns CDR1 SEHNR and CDR2 FQNEAQ (reference sequence). The CDR3 has 19 residues. Germline trimming cut 0 bases from V and 8 bases from J; bases unmatched to any gene: 18. The DNA for the CDR3 is TGTGCCAGCAGCTTAGCCCCCTTCCTTGCTAGCGGGTCTACGGATGAGCAGTTCTTC. It specifies CASSLAPFLASGSTDEQFF.

This clone was detected only a few times. The chain carries TRBV19 and TRBJ1-1; D not certain. Germline V CDR1 and CDR2: LNHDA, SQIVND (reference sequence). V was pared by 3 bases and J by 6 bases, with 5 bases between. The CDR3 is 11 residues long. The CDR3 DNA sequence: TGTGCCAGTAGTATGAGGGCTGAAGCTTTCTTT. Protein: CASSMRAEAFF.

This clone has only a few counts. The chain employs TRBV14 and TRBJ2-4; D is perhaps TRBD1 (5 bases). The CDR3 sequence is 14 residues long. Between the trimmed V and J ends, which lost 1 base and 6 bases, there was a span of 10 bases. Germline V gene sequence: CDR1 SGHDN, CDR2 FVKESK. The CDR3 spells CASSQGARANIQYF. The DNA of the CDR3 is TGTGCCAGCAGCCAAGGGGCCAGGGCAAACATTCAGTACTTC.

J is TRBJ2-3 and V is TRBV7-9; 8 positions match TRBD1. The CDR3 covers 15 residues. After removal of 4 bases from V and 2 bases from J, the junction contained 5 bases not matched to a gene. Germline V gene sequence: CDR1 SEHNR, CDR2 FQNEAQ (reference sequence). The CDR3 nucleotides read TGTGCCAGCAGCTCCGACAGGGGAGACACAGATACGCAGTATTTT. Its translation: CASSSDRGDTDTQYF.

In this sample, this clone turned up once. This chain uses TRBV27 with TRBJ1-1; the match to TRBD1 covers 7 bases. V lost 2 bases to trimming and J lost 1 base; unmatched junction nucleotides: 1. The CDR3 sequence is 14 residues long. Germline-derived CDR1 and CDR2 are MNHEY and SMNVEV (reference sequence). Here the CDR3 DNA reads TGTGCCAGCAGTTTAAAGGGGGCGAACACTGAAGCTTTCTTT. The encoded protein is CASSLKGANTEAFF.

There are a few counts of this clone. The J gene is TRBJ1-2, the V gene TRBV1. TRBV1 is tagged as a pseudogene. There are 14 residues in the CDR3. CDR3 protein: CTSIKGGLDYGYTF. CDR3 coding DNA: TGCACCAGCATCAAGGGGGGACTAGACTATGGCTACACCTTC.

The gene calls are TRBV18 and TRBJ2-1; 7 bases align to TRBD2. Germline V gene lookup returns CDR1 KGHSH and CDR2 LQKENI. CDR3 length: 16 amino acids. The V and J ends lost 2 bases and 6 bases, in that order; junction bases with no gene match: 10. CDR3 residues: CASSPAGVRGLNEQFF. The CDR3 nucleotides read TGTGCCAGCTCACCAGCGGGGGTTCGAGGGCTCAATGAGCAGTTCTTC.

The chain uses TRBV27 and TRBJ2-3, with D hard to call. CDR3 size: 16 residues. Germline CDR1 and CDR2: MNHEY and SMNVEV (reference sequence). V shed 6 bases and J shed 0 bases, with 16 bases lying between them. The CDR3 protein is CASRPTPTSSTDTQYF. CDR3 sequence (DNA): TGTGCCAGCAGGCCGACCCCCACATCTAGCACAGATACGCAGTATTTT.

This clone was counted between two and nine times. The gene calls are TRBV29-1 and TRBJ2-7; the match to TRBD1 covers 9 bases. J was trimmed by 6 bases and V by 6 bases; bases with no gene match: 15. CDR1 is SQVTM and CDR2 is ANQGSEA in the germline V gene. This CDR3 contains 15 residues. The CDR3 nucleotides are TGCAGCGTCCCCGGGACAGGGATTCTTACCGGCGAGCAGTACTTC. Translation gives CSVPGTGILTGEQYF.

The chain carries TRBV5-4 and TRBJ2-7; 9 bases align to TRBD1. Germline CDR1 and CDR2: SGHNT and YYREEE (reference sequence). There are 17 residues in the CDR3. V lost 3 bases to trimming and J lost 2 bases; unmatched junction nucleotides: 12. The CDR3 sequence: CASSSTYGTGQAYEQYF. The CDR3 DNA sequence: TGTGCCAGCAGCTCAACTTATGGGACAGGGCAAGCCTACGAGCAGTACTTC.

This rearrangement joins TRBV4-2 to TRBJ1-3; D is possibly TRBD1 (6 bases). Germline V gene sequence: CDR1 LGHNA, CDR2 YNFKEQ. Trimming stripped 4 bases from V and 0 bases from J, with 13 bases between. The length of the CDR3 is 16 residues. CDR3 loop: CASSPTDSSSGNTIYF. For the CDR3, the DNA is TGTGCCAGCAGCCCAACGGACAGTTCCTCTGGAAACACCATATATTTT.

This chain links TRBV25-1 with TRBJ1-2, with a weak D call TRBD1 (6 bases). CDR3 size: 14 residues. Trimming took off 8 bases at V and 8 bases at J, with 21 bases between the two ends. From germline, CDR1 is MGHDK and CDR2 SYGVNS. CDR3 coding DNA: TGTGCCAGCTCCCCACGGACAGATACCTCCGGCTACACCTTC. Its translation: CASSPRTDTSGYTF.

This clone was detected only a few times. The chain uses TRBV2 and TRBJ2-7, with D possibly being TRBD1 (6 bases). In germline, CDR1 is SNHLY, CDR2 FYNNEI. There are 16 residues in the CDR3. Between the trimmed V and J ends, which lost 3 bases and 6 bases, there was a span of 21 bases. Here the CDR3 reads CASSDSPNRVRPEQYF. As DNA, the CDR3 is TGTGCCAGCAGTGACTCCCCCAACAGGGTTCGTCCCGAGCAGTACTTC.

The V and J genes are TRBV29-1 and TRBJ2-7, with unresolved D. This CDR3 contains 15 residues. Germline V gene data show CDR1 as SQVTM and CDR2 as ANQGSEA. The ends were cut back, 1 base at V and 5 bases at J, with 18 bases in the middle. DNA for the CDR3: TGCAGCGTTGAAGTGATAGGTGGTCTTAAAGACGAGCAGTACTTC. Translated, it gives CSVEVIGGLKDEQYF.

This clone appeared a few times. The chain links TRBV29-1 to TRBJ1-2, with 7 bases fitting TRBD1. Trimming at V came to 1 base and at J to 7 bases, leaving 6 bases not matched to a gene. The V gene's germline CDR1 is SQVTM and CDR2 ANQGSEA. This CDR3 contains 13 residues. Here the CDR3 reads CSVEAGQLGGYTF. Here the CDR3 DNA reads TGCAGCGTTGAAGCGGGACAGCTCGGTGGCTACACCTTC.

The genes are TRBV2 and TRBJ2-5; D remains ambiguous. The germline CDR1 and CDR2 sequences are SNHLY and FYNNEI. Trimming pared 4 bases from V and 2 bases from J, leaving 8 bases between. The CDR3 is made up of 13 amino acids. CDR3 in amino acids: CASSVRQQETQYF. For the CDR3, the DNA is TGTGCCAGCAGTGTTCGGCAACAAGAGACCCAGTACTTC.

A single count supports this clone. V is TRBV4-1 and J is TRBJ2-7; D is uncertain. The CDR3 has 16 amino acids. V was clipped by 4 bases and J by 0 bases, with 16 bases between them. Germline V gene data show CDR1 as MGHRA and CDR2 as YSYEKL. CDR3 coding DNA: TGCGCCAGCAGCCGGTACACGGACCGGAGCTCCTACGAGCAGTACTTC. This sequence encodes CASSRYTDRSSYEQYF.

This clone has more than one count but fewer than ten. V is TRBV11-2 and J is TRBJ2-1; D not certain. Germline V gene sequence: CDR1 SGHAT, CDR2 FQNNGV. This CDR3 is built from 18 residues. V lost 1 base, J lost 0 bases, and 16 bases lay in between. The DNA for the CDR3 is TGTGCCAGCAGCTTAGGTCTTGGTCGTTTTAGCTCCTACAATGAGCAGTTCTTC. This encodes CASSLGLGRFSSYNEQFF.

This clone was observed a handful of times. The rearrangement joins TRBV10-3 to TRBJ2-7, with no clear D. The CDR3 loop spans 11 amino acids. Trimming took off 3 bases at V and 3 bases at J, with 3 bases between the two ends. Germline assignment: CDR1 ENHRY and CDR2 SYGVKD. The CDR3 reads CAISDSYEQYF. The CDR3 nucleotides read TGTGCCATCAGTGACAGCTACGAGCAGTACTTC.

This rearrangement joins TRBV7-2 to TRBJ2-3; the D is unclear. Trimming pared 2 bases from V and 5 bases from J, leaving 8 bases between. The CDR3 runs to 13 residues. Germline V gives CDR1 SGHTA, CDR2 FQGNSA. The CDR3 loop reads CASSLKVVDTQYF. Written as DNA, the CDR3 is TGTGCCAGCAGCTTAAAGGTAGTAGATACGCAGTATTTT.

The rearrangement links TRBV5-1 to TRBJ2-3; a weak D match, TRBD2 (6 bases). Germline loops: CDR1 SGHRS, CDR2 YFSETQ. V lost 3 bases to trimming and J lost 0 bases, with 8 bases between them. The CDR3 is 14 amino acids. The CDR3: CASSWGTSTDTQYF. The CDR3 bases are TGCGCCAGCAGCTGGGGGACTAGCACAGATACGCAGTATTTT.

This clone was observed a few times. The rearrangement links TRBV7-9 to TRBJ1-4, with TRBD1 identical over 7 bases. The CDR3 totals 15 residues. Germline-derived CDR1 and CDR2 are SEHNR and FQNEAQ (reference sequence). V dropped 4 bases and J dropped 7; count of bases not matched to a gene: 9. The CDR3 DNA reads as TGTGCCAGCAGCTCCCAGGGGGGGTACGGTGAAAAACTGTTTTTT. Protein: CASSSQGGYGEKLFF.

This clone came up a few times. The gene calls are TRBV27 and TRBJ2-1; D tentatively fits TRBD1 or TRBD2 (6 bases each). Trimming removed 0 bases at V and 2 bases at J, with 11 bases between. Germline CDR1 and CDR2: MNHEY and SMNVEV (reference sequence). The length of the CDR3 is 16 residues. The CDR3 loop reads CASSLSGGATYNEQFF. As DNA, the CDR3 is TGTGCCAGCAGTTTATCGGGGGGCGCCACCTACAATGAGCAGTTCTTC.

This chain joins TRBV11-2 and TRBJ2-3; D could derive from TRBD1 or TRBD2 (5 bases each). Germline V gene lookup returns CDR1 SGHAT and CDR2 FQNNGV. The V end lost 5 bases, the J end lost 0 bases, and 15 bases lay between the germline ends. This CDR3 spans 16 amino acids. CDR3 in DNA: TGTGCCAGCAGCCTAAGGGACGCAACTAGCACAGATACGCAGTATTTT. This translates into CASSLRDATSTDTQYF. Variable domain in full (rest from reference TRBV11-2 and TRBJ2-3): EAGVAQSPRYKIIEKRQSVAFWCNPISGHATLYWYQQILGQGPKLLIQFQNNGVVDDSQLPKDRFSAERLKGVDSTLKIQPAKLEDSAVYLCASSLRDATSTDTQYFGPGTRLTVL.

CDR3 nucleotide sequence: TGTGCCAGCAGCGAAAATATTTCACCCCTCCACTTT. Amino acid sequence: CASSENISPLHF. This chain uses TRBV7-9 with TRBJ1-6; D remains unclear. CDR1 and CDR2 from the germline V gene are SEHNR and FQNEAQ (reference sequence). V was pared by 5 bases and J by 9 bases, with 8 bases between. The CDR3 covers 12 residues.

This chain joins TRBV9 and TRBJ1-2, with D possibly being TRBD1 (5 bases). Between the trimmed V and J ends, which lost 0 bases and 2 bases, there was a span of 14 bases. This CDR3 spans 16 amino acids. Germline V gene data show CDR1 as SGDLS and CDR2 as YYNGEE. CDR3 in amino acids: CASSVAGGKTNYGYTF. CDR3 coding DNA: TGTGCCAGCAGCGTAGCTGGGGGGAAGACCAACTATGGCTACACCTTC. Full variable domain (remainder filled in from reference TRBV9 and TRBJ1-2): DSGVTQTPKHLITATGQRVTLRCSPRSGDLSVYWYQQSLDQGLQFLIQYYNGEERAKGNILERFSAQQFPDLHSELNLSSLELGDSALYFCASSVAGGKTNYGYTFGSGTRLTVV.

This clone came up a few times. The chain joins TRBV21-1 to TRBJ2-5; TRBD2 is the table's D call and was not checked against the DNA. TRBV21-1 is annotated as a pseudogene. The CDR3 is made up of 13 amino acids. CDR3 loop: CASSTDSTGTQYF. CDR3 DNA sequence: TGTGCCAGCAGCACGGATAGCACGGGGACCCAGTACTTC.

The rearrangement joins TRBV5-1 to TRBJ1-2; no clear D gene. The CDR3 runs to 16 residues. Germline V gene lookup returns CDR1 SGHRS and CDR2 YFSETQ. Trimming pared 4 bases from V and 5 bases from J, leaving 21 bases between. CDR3 bases: TGCGCCAGCAGCCCCGGCGTAAGAAGCGACTCGTATGGCTACACCTTC. This codes for CASSPGVRSDSYGYTF.

The genes are TRBV4-2 and TRBJ1-2; 7 bases fit TRBD1. This CDR3 has 17 residues. The germline V gene encodes CDR1 LGHNA and CDR2 YNFKEQ. V lost 5 bases to trimming and J lost 7 bases; unmatched junction nucleotides: 19. CDR3 nucleotide sequence: TGTGCCAGCAGCTTGGAAGGGGGCAGTCAGGGAAAAGCTGGCTACACCTTC. Translation gives CASSLEGGSQGKAGYTF.

The gene calls are TRBV7-9 and TRBJ2-5; no definite D call. Between the trimmed V and J ends, which lost 3 bases and 2 bases, there was a span of 13 bases. The V gene's germline CDR1 is SEHNR and CDR2 FQNEAQ (reference sequence). This CDR3 spans 15 amino acids. The CDR3 loop reads CASSLGQILQETQYF. For the CDR3, the DNA is TGTGCCAGCAGCTTGGGTCAGATACTTCAAGAGACCCAGTACTTC. Full variable domain (rest looked up from reference TRBV7-9 and TRBJ2-5): DTGVSQNPRHKITKRGQNVTFRCDPISEHNRLYWYRQTLGQGPEFLTYFQNEAQLEKSRLLSDRFSAERPKGSFSTLEIQRTEQGDSAMYLCASSLGQILQETQYFGPGTRLLVL.